One sample yielded the 17 T cell receptor beta chains listed below, sequenced in a study of blood T cell repertoires in COVID-19. Assay used: immunoSEQ multiplex PCR; TCRdb lists only in-frame clones, some missing. The repertoire includes about 120,000 clones, more than 75% of them detected once, and less than 30% sits in the top ten. The specimen sequenced was peripheral blood. The source of these receptors is an older woman with acute or convalescent COVID-19.

The chain recombines TRBV3-1 (or the pseudogene TRBV3-2) with TRBJ1-2; no clear D. The CDR3 is made up of 13 amino acids. Germline lookup yields CDR1 LGHDT and CDR2 YNNKEL (reference sequence). Trimming took off 0 bases at V and 2 bases at J, with 4 bases between the two ends. The CDR3 loop is CASSQEQNYGYTF. Here the CDR3 DNA reads TGTGCCAGCAGCCAAGAACAGAACTATGGCTACACCTTC.

V usage is TRBV27 and J usage is TRBJ1-1; D possibly corresponds to TRBD1 (6 bases). CDR3 length: 14 amino acids. V lost 5 bases, J lost 4 bases, and 14 bases lay in between. Germline assignment: CDR1 MNHEY and CDR2 SMNVEV (reference sequence). The CDR3 loop reads CASSEQGLGTEAFF. The CDR3 coding sequence is TGTGCCAGCAGTGAACAGGGATTGGGCACTGAAGCTTTCTTT.

The chain has TRBV5-6 and TRBJ2-2, with 10 bases matching TRBD2. V shed 3 bases and J 3 bases; nucleotides not matched to a gene: 5. The germline V gene has CDR1 SGHDT and CDR2 YYEEEE. The CDR3 sequence is 16 residues long. The CDR3 bases are TGTGCCAGCAGCTCATTAGCGGGGGGCCACACCGGGGAGCTGTTTTTT. Its protein product is CASSSLAGGHTGELFF.

The V call is TRBV9, the J call TRBJ1-6, with 9 positions matching TRBD1. V was clipped by 0 bases and J by 4 bases; unmatched bases: 2. The CDR3 loop spans 16 amino acids. The germline V gene has CDR1 SGDLS and CDR2 YYNGEE. CDR3 sequence reads: CASSVGGQGYNSPLHF. In DNA form, the CDR3 reads TGTGCCAGCAGCGTAGGGGGACAGGGTTATAATTCACCCCTCCACTTT.

The V call is TRBV4-1, the J call TRBJ2-5, with D possibly matching TRBD1 (6 bases). Germline V gene lookup returns CDR1 MGHRA and CDR2 YSYEKL. The V and J ends lost 0 bases and 5 bases respectively, with 13 bases between them. The CDR3 extends over 15 amino acids. CDR3 sequence: CASSQELQGMETQYF. The CDR3 DNA reads as TGCGCCAGCAGCCAAGAATTACAGGGAATGGAGACCCAGTACTTC.

The chain carries TRBV21-1 and TRBJ2-5; TRBD2 is the table's D call, not checked against the DNA. TRBV21-1 is annotated as a pseudogene. This CDR3 region has 13 residues. The CDR3 DNA reads TGTGCCATACCAACCGGGTCGCAAGAGACCCAGTACTTC. Protein: CAIPTGSQETQYF.

This chain links TRBV9 with TRBJ1-3; D is unresolved. Germline lookup yields CDR1 SGDLS and CDR2 YYNGEE. The V end lost 4 bases, the J end lost 2 bases, and 13 bases lay between the germline ends. CDR3 length: 15 residues. CDR3 residues: CASSPSDGPGNTIYF. Written as DNA, the CDR3 is TGTGCCAGCAGCCCTAGCGATGGGCCTGGAAACACCATATATTTT. Combining the CDR3 with reference TRBV9 and TRBJ1-3 gives the whole variable domain DSGVTQTPKHLITATGQRVTLRCSPRSGDLSVYWYQQSLDQGLQFLIQYYNGEERAKGNILERFSAQQFPDLHSELNLSSLELGDSALYFCASSPSDGPGNTIYFGEGSWLTVV.

V gene TRBV5-1 combines with J gene TRBJ2-7, with 11 bases lining up with TRBD1. J gave up 5 bases and V 4 bases, and 8 bases lay outside the gene matches. Germline values: CDR1 SGHRS, CDR2 YFSETQ. The length of the CDR3 is 15 residues. This CDR3 is CASSPAGQGAHEQYF. DNA of the CDR3: TGCGCCAGCAGCCCAGCCGGACAGGGGGCACACGAGCAGTACTTC.

This sequence joins TRBV30 and TRBJ2-5; D is uncertain. The ends were cut back, 5 bases at V and 1 base at J, with 11 bases in the middle. CDR3 length: 13 amino acids. Germline CDR1 reads GTSNPN; CDR2 reads SVGIG (reference sequence). CDR3 in DNA: TGTGCCTGGGCACCCGGCGGCCAAGAGACCCAGTACTTC. This encodes CAWAPGGQETQYF.

The genes are TRBV24-1 and TRBJ1-4, with a possible D match to TRBD1 (5 bases). V was trimmed by 11 bases and J by 5 bases, leaving 14 bases between them. This CDR3 contains 13 residues. CDR1 is KGHDR, CDR2 SFDVKD, per germline. The CDR3 loop is CAISEGPNEKLFF. The CDR3 DNA sequence: TGTGCCATCTCGGAGGGGCCAAATGAAAAACTGTTTTTT.

The chain carries TRBV28 and TRBJ1-4, with D perhaps TRBD1 (5 bases). CDR1 and CDR2 from the germline V gene are MDHEN and SYDVKM. V dropped 8 bases and J dropped 6 bases, with 16 bases sitting between them. CDR3 length: 14 amino acids. The CDR3 bases are TGTGCCAGCGGATCGGCGCAGGGTCATGAAAAACTGTTTTTT. Encoded protein: CASGSAQGHEKLFF.

The J gene is TRBJ1-1, the V gene TRBV5-6; maybe TRBD1 (5 bases). V was pared by 4 bases and J by 5 bases, with 18 bases between. The CDR3 consists of 15 residues. Germline-derived CDR1 and CDR2 are SGHDT and YYEEEE. DNA for the CDR3: TGTGCCAGCAGCCCCACGGGGGGGAGTGGTACTGAAGCTTTCTTT. Translated, it gives CASSPTGGSGTEAFF. The full variable domain, in which reference TRBV5-6 and TRBJ1-1 provide the parts outside the CDR3, is DAGVTQSPTHLIKTRGQQVTLRCSPKSGHDTVSWYQQALGQGPQFIFQYYEEEERQRGNFPDRFSGHQFPNYSSELNVNALLLGDSALYLCASSPTGGSGTEAFFGQGTRLTVV.

The genes are TRBV14 and TRBJ2-4; maybe TRBD1 (5 bases). CDR1 SGHDN and CDR2 FVKESK come from the germline V gene. The germline V and J ends were trimmed by 0 bases and 6 bases, with 9 bases remaining between them. The CDR3 loop spans 14 amino acids. CDR3 bases: TGTGCCAGCAGCCAAGAGTCAGGGATAAACATTCAGTACTTC. Protein sequence: CASSQESGINIQYF. The full variable domain, in which reference TRBV14 and TRBJ2-4 provide the parts outside the CDR3, is EAGVTQFPSHSVIEKGQTVTLRCDPISGHDNLYWYRRVMGKEIKFLLHFVKESKQDESGMPNNRFLAERTGGTYSTLKVQPAELEDSGVYFCASSQESGINIQYFGAGTRLSVL.

V usage is TRBV7-2 and J usage is TRBJ2-1; TRBD2 matches at 9 bases. The length of the CDR3 is 15 residues. Germline CDR1 and CDR2: SGHTA and FQGNSA. V gave up 7 bases and J gave up 6 bases; unmatched junction bases: 10. The CDR3 DNA reads as TGTGCCAGCACCCCTAGGGCTAGCGGGGTCAATGAGCAGTTCTTC. This translates into CASTPRASGVNEQFF.

This clone has at least ten counts. In DNA, the CDR3 is TGTGCCAGCAGCTTAGCCGGCCAGGCCGTGCAGTACTTC. This gives the protein CASSLAGQAVQYF. The V and J genes are TRBV7-9 and TRBJ2-7; D call uncertain. This CDR3 region has 13 residues. V was cut by 0 bases and J by 9 bases, with 12 bases left in between. CDR1 SEHNR and CDR2 FQNEAQ come from the germline V gene (reference sequence).

V is TRBV7-8 and J is TRBJ2-7; 7 bases line up with TRBD1. Per germline, CDR1 SGHVS and CDR2 FQNEAQ. This CDR3 has 16 residues. V lost 5 bases, J lost 4 bases, and 14 bases stayed unmatched. The DNA for the CDR3 is TGTGCCAGCAGCCCGCAGTTACCGGGACAGAGTTACGAGCAGTACTTC. Translating gives CASSPQLPGQSYEQYF.

V gene TRBV4-2 combines with J gene TRBJ1-1, with 11 bases fitting TRBD1. This CDR3 has 16 amino acids. The germline V gene has CDR1 LGHNA and CDR2 YNFKEQ. J was trimmed by 1 base and V by 6 bases; bases with no gene match: 7. The CDR3 loop reads CASRTGQGAGNTEAFF. Here the CDR3 DNA reads TGTGCCAGCAGAACCGGACAGGGGGCCGGGAACACTGAAGCTTTCTTT.